Below, 16 T cell receptor beta chains from the same sample are listed, as sequenced in a study of shared clonotypes between healthy human individuals. Produced via immunoSEQ multiplex PCR; TCRdb's table is partial and in-frame only. Here the sample spans 2 million to 2.5 million clones, under 95% being singletons. Source material: naive CD4+ T cells from PBMCs. Stated subset: CD45RA+ positively selected. Every receptor here comes from a man in his late teens or twenties in good health. Some clones in this sample may be carry-over from other donors' samples.

This clone was seen just once. V gene TRBV23-1 combines with J gene TRBJ1-5; 8 nucleotides align to TRBD1. TRBV23-1 belongs to the ORF category, with a function that is uncertain. V was clipped by 1 base and J by 4 bases; unmatched bases: 9. This CDR3 is 17 amino acids long. CDR3 sequence: CASSQWSDREKNQPQHF. The CDR3 nucleotides read TGCGCCAGCAGTCAATGGTCGGACAGGGAGAAAAATCAGCCCCAGCATTTT.

The gene calls are TRBV28 and TRBJ2-3; D may be TRBD2 (5 bases). V lost 8 bases and J 2 bases, leaving 14 bases between the germline ends. The CDR3 has 14 amino acids. Germline CDR1 MDHEN, CDR2 SYDVKM. CDR3 residues: CASSGTSDTDTQYF. In nucleotides, the CDR3 is TGTGCCAGCTCGGGAACTTCCGACACAGATACGCAGTATTTT.

This clone showed up just a few times. This sequence joins TRBV2 and TRBJ1-1; D is unclear. This CDR3 contains 13 residues. V lost 8 bases and J lost 3, with 13 bases in between. The germline gives CDR1 SNHLY, CDR2 FYNNEI. The CDR3, as DNA: TGTGCCAGCGCCATCTGGGTGGACACTGAAGCTTTCTTT. Its translation is CASAIWVDTEAFF.

The chain recombines TRBV7-2 with TRBJ2-7, with D possibly matching TRBD1 (6 bases). Trimming stripped 1 base from V and 3 bases from J, with 13 bases between. CDR3 size: 15 residues. CDR1 is SGHTA and CDR2 is FQGNSA in the germline V gene. CDR3 sequence: CASSLGRGNLYEQYF. The CDR3 nucleotides are TGTGCCAGCAGCTTAGGCAGGGGCAATCTCTACGAGCAGTACTTC.

The rearrangement joins TRBV10-3 to TRBJ2-1, with 9 positions matching TRBD2. This CDR3 comprises 18 residues. Germline CDR1 reads ENHRY; CDR2 reads SYGVKD. V shed 0 bases and J 1 base; nucleotides not matched to a gene: 7. DNA for the CDR3: TGTGCCATCAGTGAGTCAATTAGCGGGAGATTATCCTACAATGAGCAGTTCTTC. Translating gives CAISESISGRLSYNEQFF.

Concerning this clone itself: The same CDR3 can be traced to other DNA sequences in this sample. This chain connects TRBV9 to TRBJ2-5, with D possibly being TRBD2 (5 bases). The CDR3 runs to 13 residues. Germline loops: CDR1 SGDLS, CDR2 YYNGEE. Trimming removed 0 bases from V and 5 bases from J, with 8 bases in between. In DNA, the CDR3 is TGTGCCAGCAGCGTAGGGCCGGGGGAGACCCAGTACTTC. This gives the protein CASSVGPGETQYF.

This CDR3 reads CASSFSNYEQYF. In DNA, the CDR3 is TGTGCCAGCTCGTTCAGCAACTACGAGCAGTACTTC. V usage is TRBV2 and J usage is TRBJ2-7; unclear D gene. Germline V gives CDR1 SNHLY, CDR2 FYNNEI. The CDR3 is 12 residues long. V gave up 8 bases and J gave up 3 bases, with 11 bases separating them.

The V and J genes are TRBV7-3 and TRBJ2-1; tentatively, D is TRBD2 (6 bases). V lost 1 base, J lost 5 bases, and 18 bases lay in between. The CDR3 is 17 residues long. CDR1 SGHTA and CDR2 FQGTGA come from the germline V gene. The DNA for the CDR3 is TGTGCCAGCAGCTTAAAAGTTAGGAGGGAGTGGCACAATGAGCAGTTCTTC. Translation gives CASSLKVRREWHNEQFF.

V is TRBV5-1 and J is TRBJ1-4; D gene ambiguous. With 2 bases removed from V and 5 bases from J, the gap between germline ends came to 10 bases. This CDR3 region has 14 residues. Germline V gene sequence: CDR1 SGHRS, CDR2 YFSETQ. The CDR3 protein is CASSLGPQNEKLFF. In DNA form, the CDR3 reads TGCGCCAGCAGCTTAGGGCCCCAAAATGAAAAACTGTTTTTT.

This clone came up once. The rearrangement joins TRBV2 to TRBJ2-2, with D possibly being TRBD2 (5 bases). Trimming took off 8 bases at V and 5 bases at J, with 18 bases between the two ends. Germline V lookup: CDR1 SNHLY, CDR2 FYNNEI. This CDR3 spans 15 amino acids. CDR3 nucleotides: TGTGCCAGCGGAGGCGGGCTAGCCAAGACCGGGGAGCTGTTTTTT. Its translation is CASGGGLAKTGELFF.

In this sample, this clone turned up a few times. The V gene is TRBV4-1, the J gene TRBJ1-4, with D hard to call. With 0 bases removed from V and 4 bases from J, the gap between germline ends came to 6 bases. Germline V gives CDR1 MGHRA, CDR2 YSYEKL. CDR3 size: 14 residues. The CDR3: CASSQEGLNEKLFF. CDR3 DNA: TGCGCCAGCAGCCAAGAAGGGCTTAATGAAAAACTGTTTTTT.

This sequence joins TRBV5-4 and TRBJ2-1; TRBD2 matches 11 bases. This CDR3 region has 15 residues. The germline V gene encodes CDR1 SGHNT and CDR2 YYREEE (reference sequence). V shed 1 base, J shed 4 bases, and the junction held 1 base outside the gene matches. In DNA form, the CDR3 reads TGTGCCAGCAGCTTGTCTAGCGGGGGGTACAATGAGCAGTTCTTC. Residues: CASSLSSGGYNEQFF.

This chain connects TRBV6-1 to TRBJ1-1, with no clear D. Germline loops: CDR1 MNHNS, CDR2 SASEGT. The CDR3 runs to 16 residues. The V end was cut by 0 bases, the J end by 3 bases, with 14 bases between. Here the CDR3 reads CASSEALGGAYTEAFF. CDR3 nucleotide sequence: TGTGCCAGCAGTGAAGCGCTCGGAGGCGCGTACACTGAAGCTTTCTTT.

As to this clone: The identical CDR3 is also encoded by other nucleotide sequences in the sample. The rearrangement uses TRBV28 and TRBJ1-4, with D unresolved. CDR1 and CDR2 (germline): MDHEN, SYDVKM. V was clipped by 5 bases and J by 7 bases, with 5 bases between them. The CDR3 totals 11 residues. The CDR3, as DNA: TGTGCCAGCAGTCGGGGTGAAAAACTGTTTTTT. Translation gives CASSRGEKLFF.

The V gene is TRBV5-6, the J gene TRBJ2-7, with TRBD2 matching 7 bases. The CDR3 runs 13 residues. V trimming: 5 bases; J trimming: 1 base; junction bases outside the gene matches: 3. Germline CDR1 SGHDT, CDR2 YYEEEE. CDR3 nucleotide sequence: TGTGCCAGCAGAGGAGCGGGGTCCTACGAGCAGTACTTC. Translation: CASRGAGSYEQYF.

The chain recombines TRBV6-6 with TRBJ2-7; a weak D match, TRBD1 (6 bases). Trimming took 0 bases from V and 3 from J, leaving 12 bases between them. The germline gives CDR1 MNHNY, CDR2 SVGAGI (reference sequence). The CDR3 has 15 residues. The CDR3 sequence is CASSYSDSEYYEQYF. CDR3 nucleotides: TGTGCCAGCAGTTACTCGGACAGCGAATACTACGAGCAGTACTTC.